These 21 T cell receptor beta chains were sequenced from one sample in a study of blood T cell repertoires in COVID-19 (dated by TCRdb to the early 2020s). Libraries were constructed by the immunoSEQ multiplex PCR assay. This immuneACCESS table, as held by TCRdb, lists in-frame sequences with V and J called but not all clones. Of the missing ones, under half trace to an unresolved V gene in checked studies; the others have no known cause. The sample includes about 100,000 clones, with 91% observed a single time. The top ten clonotypes cover approximately 2% of the sample. What was sequenced was peripheral blood. These receptor sequences come from a man aged 50 to 59 with active COVID-19.

The chain joins TRBV24-1 to TRBJ2-1; 7 bases are shared with TRBD2. This CDR3 spans 19 amino acids. Looked up from germline, CDR1 is KGHDR and CDR2 is SFDVKD. V trimming: 3 bases; J trimming: 0 bases; junction bases outside the gene matches: 13. The DNA of the CDR3 is TGTGCCACCAGTGATCTAAGAGAGGGGAGGGGCGGCTCCTACAATGAGCAGTTCTTC. Its translation is CATSDLREGRGGSYNEQFF.

This chain uses TRBV11-1 with TRBJ2-1; possible D gene TRBD2, 5 bases. The CDR3 is 15 amino acids. V lost 5 bases to trimming and J lost 0 bases, with 11 bases between them. CDR1 is SGHAT, CDR2 FQDESV, per germline (reference sequence). The CDR3 reads CASSPERTSYNEQFF. DNA for the CDR3: TGTGCCAGCAGCCCAGAGCGGACCTCCTACAATGAGCAGTTCTTC.

This chain connects TRBV5-5 to TRBJ1-3; TRBD1 matches 7 bases. Germline CDR1 SGHKS, CDR2 YYEKEE (reference sequence). There are 15 residues in the CDR3. J lost 2 bases, V lost 2 bases, and 4 bases had no gene match. CDR3 sequence: CASSFSQGAGNTIYF. The CDR3 coding sequence is TGTGCCAGCAGCTTTTCCCAGGGGGCTGGAAACACCATATATTTT.

The chain recombines TRBV5-6 with TRBJ2-2; 7 positions agree with TRBD2. This CDR3 spans 14 amino acids. Germline trimming cut 4 bases from V and 4 bases from J; bases unmatched to any gene: 4. Germline assignment: CDR1 SGHDT and CDR2 YYEEEE. The CDR3: CASSTGLSTGELFF. The CDR3 region has the DNA TGTGCCAGCAGCACGGGACTATCCACCGGGGAGCTGTTTTTT.

Here the CDR3 DNA reads TGTGCCAGCAGCCAAGATGTAGGTAGCGGGGGGCCTCTAGATACGCAGTATTTT. Protein: CASSQDVGSGGPLDTQYF. The rearrangement joins TRBV3-1 (or the pseudogene TRBV3-2) to TRBJ2-3; TRBD2 aligns across 10 bases. The CDR3 has 18 amino acids. Germline V gene lookup returns CDR1 LGHDT and CDR2 YNNKEL (reference sequence). The J segment lost 5 bases and the V segment lost 0 bases, leaving 11 bases of the junction unmatched.

V and J are TRBV11-2 and TRBJ2-1; TRBD2 matches at 7 bases. In germline, CDR1 is SGHAT, CDR2 FQNNGV. With 1 base clipped from V and 2 bases from J, the junction kept 5 bases outside the gene matches. This CDR3 contains 16 residues. The DNA of the CDR3 is TGTGCCAGCAGCTTAGTTCCCGGGAGGACCTACAATGAGCAGTTCTTC. Its translation: CASSLVPGRTYNEQFF. Looking up the rest from reference TRBV11-2 and TRBJ2-1 gives the full variable domain: EAGVAQSPRYKIIEKRQSVAFWCNPISGHATLYWYQQILGQGPKLLIQFQNNGVVDDSQLPKDRFSAERLKGVDSTLKIQPAKLEDSAVYLCASSLVPGRTYNEQFFGPGTRLTVL.

The V and J genes are TRBV18 and TRBJ1-3; D may be TRBD1 (5 bases). Germline V gene lookup returns CDR1 KGHSH and CDR2 LQKENI. The CDR3 runs to 15 residues. Trimming left V 3 bases short and J 0 bases short, with 9 bases between. This chain's CDR3 is CASSPPGFSGNTIYF. The CDR3 DNA follows: TGTGCCAGCTCACCCCCAGGGTTCTCTGGAAACACCATATATTTT.

This chain joins TRBV4-2 and TRBJ2-7; 9 bases are a match to TRBD1. With 4 bases clipped from V and 3 bases from J, the junction kept 25 bases outside the gene matches. Germline CDR1 and CDR2: LGHNA and YNFKEQ. The CDR3 totals 21 residues. This CDR3 reads CASSPLIFRTGATVGDYEQYV. The CDR3 coding sequence is TGTGCCAGCAGCCCGTTAATTTTCCGGACAGGGGCCACCGTTGGGGACTACGAGCAGTACGTC.

V is TRBV29-1 and J is TRBJ2-7; 7 positions agree with TRBD1. The CDR3 sequence is 15 residues long. Germline V gene sequence: CDR1 SQVTM, CDR2 ANQGSEA. The trim removed 6 bases at V and 1 base at J, leaving 12 bases unmatched. CDR3 loop: CSVRGRQGVSYEQYF. CDR3 bases: TGCAGCGTCCGGGGACGGCAGGGGGTATCCTACGAGCAGTACTTC.

J is TRBJ2-5 and V is TRBV5-5; D is unresolved. Looked up from germline, CDR1 is SGHKS and CDR2 is YYEKEE (reference sequence). The CDR3 contains 18 residues. The germline V and J ends were trimmed by 2 bases and 1 base, with 21 bases remaining between them. CDR3 amino acids: CASSLFTPGSTIQETQYF. The CDR3, as DNA: TGTGCCAGCAGCTTATTCACCCCGGGTAGCACTATCCAAGAGACCCAGTACTTC.

The gene calls are TRBV6-5 and TRBJ2-1; 9 bases align to TRBD2. V shed 4 bases and J 8 bases; nucleotides not matched to a gene: 9. Germline V lookup: CDR1 MNHEY, CDR2 SVGAGI. There are 15 residues in the CDR3. This CDR3 reads CASSLERGVIDEQFF. CDR3 in DNA: TGTGCCAGCAGTTTAGAGCGGGGGGTAATCGATGAGCAGTTCTTC.

This rearrangement joins TRBV29-1 to TRBJ1-4; D call uncertain. Deletions cut 6 bases from V and 7 bases from J, with 15 bases between. Germline CDR1 reads SQVTM; CDR2 reads ANQGSEA. The CDR3 has 13 amino acids. The CDR3 nucleotides read TGCAGCGTGGCCGCGGGTAAGGGTGAAAAACTGTTTTTT. Encoded protein: CSVAAGKGEKLFF.

The sample holds one count of this clone. J is TRBJ2-1 and V is TRBV7-3; 13 positions match TRBD2. The ends lost 5 bases at V and 6 bases at J; junction bases unmatched: 7. Germline V gene data show CDR1 as SGHTA and CDR2 as FQGTGA. The CDR3 contains 16 residues. CDR3: CASSKTSGGYRNEQFF. CDR3 in DNA: TGTGCCAGCAGCAAGACTAGCGGGGGGTATCGCAATGAGCAGTTCTTC.

The V call is TRBV7-2, the J call TRBJ2-5; D gene uncertain. The CDR3 has 14 residues. V gave up 4 bases and J gave up 0 bases, with 9 bases separating them. CDR1 is SGHTA, CDR2 FQGNSA, per germline. The CDR3 bases are TGTGCCAGCAGCTATGTGGGCCACCAAGAGACCCAGTACTTC. Its protein is CASSYVGHQETQYF.

The chain recombines TRBV5-1 with TRBJ1-2; D perhaps matches TRBD1 (5 bases). The germline CDR1 and CDR2 sequences are SGHRS and YFSETQ. The CDR3 spans 15 residues. V was cut by 4 bases and J by 3 bases, with 16 bases left in between. The CDR3 is CASSTYQGGDYGYTF. In nucleotides, the CDR3 is TGCGCCAGCAGCACGTATCAGGGAGGGGACTATGGCTACACCTTC.

The chain recombines TRBV4-2 with TRBJ2-3; TRBD2 aligns across 9 bases. There are 17 residues in the CDR3. V lost 6 bases, J lost 3 bases, and 13 bases stayed unmatched. Germline CDR1 LGHNA, CDR2 YNFKEQ. The CDR3 DNA follows: TGTGCCAGCAGTCCATACCAGGGAAGCGGGAGGACAGATACGCAGTATTTT. Encoded protein: CASSPYQGSGRTDTQYF.

This clone was recorded only once. The genes are TRBV24-1 and TRBJ1-2; 8 bases match TRBD1. Trimming took 3 bases from V and 8 from J; bases not matched to a gene: 7. CDR1 and CDR2 from the germline V gene are KGHDR and SFDVKD. This CDR3 contains 14 residues. In DNA, the CDR3 is TGTGCCACCAGTGATCCTGACAGGGGTCACGGCTACACCTTC. Translated, it gives CATSDPDRGHGYTF.

V and J are TRBV3-1 (or the pseudogene TRBV3-2) and TRBJ1-2; possible D gene TRBD1, 5 bases. Germline V CDR1 and CDR2: LGHDT, YNNKEL (reference sequence). The CDR3 runs to 15 residues. V was trimmed by 4 bases and J by 10 bases, leaving 22 bases between them. CDR3 loop: CASSPLRGGTVDYTF. The CDR3 DNA reads TGTGCCAGCAGCCCCCTCCGGGGGGGGACGGTCGACTACACCTTC.

This clone was counted a single time. The gene calls are TRBV7-6 and TRBJ2-7; 7 nucleotides match TRBD1. V trimming: 5 bases; J trimming: 0 bases; junction bases outside the gene matches: 10. In germline, CDR1 is SGHVS, CDR2 FNYEAQ. This CDR3 contains 16 residues. CDR3 sequence (DNA): TGTGCCAGCAGCGCTACAGGGGCTGGACCCTCCTACGAGCAGTACTTC. Encoded protein: CASSATGAGPSYEQYF.

The chain combines TRBV5-4 with TRBJ2-5; 9 bases line up with TRBD2. V shed 7 bases and J 5 bases; nucleotides not matched to a gene: 9. The CDR3 length is 14 residues. CDR1 SGHNT and CDR2 YYREEE come from the germline V gene (reference sequence). This CDR3 reads CASARVAGDETQYF. The DNA for the CDR3 is TGTGCCAGCGCCCGGGTAGCGGGAGACGAGACCCAGTACTTC.

This chain connects TRBV2 to TRBJ2-7; the D gene is possibly TRBD2 (5 bases). The germline V and J ends were trimmed by 4 bases and 2 bases, with 6 bases remaining between them. Looked up from germline, CDR1 is SNHLY and CDR2 is FYNNEI. The CDR3 sequence is 12 residues long. The CDR3 nucleotides are TGTGCCAGCAGTGGAGGGACCTACGAGCAGTACGTC. Protein: CASSGGTYEQYV.